These 15 T cell receptor beta chains originate from one sample sequenced in a study of shared clonotypes between healthy human individuals. Using immunoSEQ multiplex PCR, the repertoire was profiled, and TCRdb retains in-frame clones only, with some absent. Among over 2 million clones, 85% to 95% were seen once, and the ten largest hold 0.37%. The sequenced material came from naive CD4+ T cells from PBMCs. The subset is: CD45RA+ positively selected. These receptors originate from a man aged 18 to 30 in good health. Some clones in this sample may be carry-over from other donors' samples.

The chain links TRBV27 to TRBJ1-5; 9 bases map to TRBD1. This CDR3 spans 14 amino acids. Germline V gene sequence: CDR1 MNHEY, CDR2 SMNVEV (reference sequence). J gave up 2 bases and V 6 bases, and 2 bases lay outside the gene matches. CDR3: CASRGQGGNQPQHF. The DNA of the CDR3 is TGTGCCAGCAGGGGACAGGGAGGCAATCAGCCCCAGCATTTT.

The chain combines TRBV6-5 with TRBJ2-5; possibly TRBD2 for D (6 bases). Looked up from germline, CDR1 is MNHEY and CDR2 is SVGAGI. Trimming shortened V by 4 bases and J by 6 bases, and 21 bases separated the two germline ends. The CDR3 length is 16 residues. The CDR3 loop is CASSLDWDGSTKTQYF. In nucleotides, the CDR3 is TGTGCCAGCAGTTTAGATTGGGACGGGAGCACGAAGACCCAGTACTTC.

The chain carries TRBV29-1 and TRBJ2-5, with D tentatively TRBD2 (6 bases). Germline V lookup: CDR1 SQVTM, CDR2 ANQGSEA. The V end was cut by 8 bases, the J end by 1 base, with 14 bases between. The CDR3 has 13 amino acids. The CDR3: CSSRGRLQETQYF. The CDR3, as DNA: TGCAGCTCCCGGGGGAGACTCCAAGAGACCCAGTACTTC.

Regarding this clone: The same CDR3 can be traced to other DNA sequences in this sample. This sequence joins TRBV7-2 and TRBJ1-1, with 8 nucleotides matching TRBD1. Germline V CDR1 and CDR2: SGHTA, FQGNSA. V gave up 3 bases and J gave up 1 base; unmatched junction bases: 1. This CDR3 contains 14 residues. The CDR3 sequence is CASSFDRGNTEAFF. The CDR3 bases are TGTGCCAGCAGCTTTGACAGGGGGAACACTGAAGCTTTCTTT.

The V gene is TRBV2, the J gene TRBJ1-2; 11 positions agree with TRBD1. This CDR3 is 14 amino acids long. The V gene's germline CDR1 is SNHLY and CDR2 FYNNEI. Losses at the gene ends were 6 bases for V and 7 bases for J; bases not matched to a gene: 7. CDR3 nucleotides: TGTGCCAGCAGACGAGGACAGGGGGCTGTTGGCTACACCTTC. Its protein product is CASRRGQGAVGYTF. Variable domain in full (rest from reference TRBV2 and TRBJ1-2): EPEVTQTPSHQVTQMGQEVILRCVPISNHLYFYWYRQILGQKVEFLVSFYNNEISEKSEIFDDQFSVERPDGSNFTLKIRSTKLEDSAMYFCASRRGQGAVGYTFGSGTRLTVV.

CDR3 amino acids: CASSTAGTSGMSEQFF. Written as DNA, the CDR3 is TGTGCCAGCAGCACAGCTGGGACTAGCGGGATGTCTGAGCAGTTCTTC. The rearrangement uses TRBV7-9 and TRBJ2-1, with TRBD2 matching 13 bases. The CDR3 runs to 16 residues. V lost 5 bases to trimming and J lost 9 bases; unmatched junction nucleotides: 10. Germline values: CDR1 SEHNR, CDR2 FQNEAQ (reference sequence).

The chain has TRBV4-3 and TRBJ1-4; perhaps TRBD1 as D (5 bases). Germline lookup yields CDR1 LGHNA and CDR2 YSLEER. The length of the CDR3 is 15 residues. Trimming stripped 1 base from V and 6 bases from J, with 12 bases between. CDR3 DNA: TGCGCCAGCAGCCAAGCCCCGAGAGGGGATGAAAAACTGTTTTTT. This gives the protein CASSQAPRGDEKLFF.

The chain has TRBV7-9 and TRBJ2-1; possible D gene TRBD1, 6 bases. Trimming took off 5 bases at V and 12 bases at J, with 14 bases between the two ends. CDR1 SEHNR and CDR2 FQNEAQ come from the germline V gene (reference sequence). The CDR3 spans 12 residues. CDR3 sequence: CASSTQRGGQFF. The CDR3 DNA sequence: TGTGCCAGCAGCACACAAAGAGGGGGGCAGTTCTTC. The full variable domain, completed using reference TRBV7-9 and TRBJ2-1, is DTGVSQNPRHKITKRGQNVTFRCDPISEHNRLYWYRQTLGQGPEFLTYFQNEAQLEKSRLLSDRFSAERPKGSFSTLEIQRTEQGDSAMYLCASSTQRGGQFFGPGTRLTVL.

The V gene is TRBV6-1, the J gene TRBJ2-1, with a possible D match to TRBD2 (5 bases). V gave up 5 bases and J gave up 0 bases, with 11 bases separating them. Germline CDR1 and CDR2: MNHNS and SASEGT. There are 15 residues in the CDR3. The CDR3 DNA is TGTGCCAGCAGTCGTAGCGTGAGCTCCTACAATGAGCAGTTCTTC. Amino acid sequence: CASSRSVSSYNEQFF.

V and J are TRBV9 and TRBJ1-4; 7 nucleotides line up with TRBD1. CDR1 is SGDLS and CDR2 is YYNGEE in the germline V gene. The CDR3 sequence is 17 residues long. Trimming took 1 base from V and 7 from J; bases not matched to a gene: 13. Here the CDR3 DNA reads TGTGCCAGCAGCGTAAGGAGTGGAGGGGGCGCGGGTGAAAAACTGTTTTTT. Translated, it gives CASSVRSGGGAGEKLFF.

The chain recombines TRBV5-1 with TRBJ1-2, with 8 bases that match TRBD1. The CDR3 is made up of 14 amino acids. Per germline, CDR1 SGHRS and CDR2 YFSETQ. V was clipped by 4 bases and J by 7 bases; unmatched bases: 9. CDR3 residues: CASSLMTGEAGYTF. The DNA for the CDR3 is TGCGCCAGCAGCCTCATGACAGGGGAGGCTGGCTACACCTTC.

Regarding this clone: Other DNA sequences of this sample code for an identical CDR3. V and J are TRBV28 and TRBJ2-1, with 11 bases that match TRBD2. The junction had 2 bases not matched to a gene; V was cut back by 3 bases and J by 1 base. The germline gives CDR1 MDHEN, CDR2 SYDVKM. The CDR3 length is 16 residues. CDR3 DNA: TGTGCCAGCAGTTTGTTAGCGGGAGGGTCCTACAATGAGCAGTTCTTC. It codes for CASSLLAGGSYNEQFF.

This sequence joins TRBV7-9 and TRBJ2-5, with TRBD1 matching 10 bases. CDR1 SEHNR and CDR2 FQNEAQ come from the germline V gene (reference sequence). V dropped 2 bases and J dropped 5; count of bases not matched to a gene: 8. The CDR3 is 16 amino acids. This CDR3 reads CASSLPGQGTSETQYF. The CDR3 DNA reads as TGTGCCAGCAGCTTACCGGGACAGGGGACATCGGAGACCCAGTACTTC. Using reference TRBV7-9 and TRBJ2-5 for the parts outside the CDR3, the full variable domain is DTGVSQNPRHKITKRGQNVTFRCDPISEHNRLYWYRQTLGQGPEFLTYFQNEAQLEKSRLLSDRFSAERPKGSFSTLEIQRTEQGDSAMYLCASSLPGQGTSETQYFGPGTRLLVL.

This clone was counted only a few times. Within the sample, other DNA sequences also encode this same CDR3. The chain couples TRBV28 to TRBJ1-1; D is ambiguous. Germline CDR1 reads MDHEN; CDR2 reads SYDVKM. V was shortened by 5 bases and J by 3 bases, with 7 bases between the two germline ends. This CDR3 has 12 residues. CDR3 loop: CASSLLYTEAFF. For the CDR3, the DNA is TGTGCCAGCAGTCTCCTCTACACTGAAGCTTTCTTT.

This chain connects TRBV19 to TRBJ1-5, with D possibly matching TRBD1 (6 bases). Looked up from germline, CDR1 is LNHDA and CDR2 is SQIVND (reference sequence). With 4 bases removed from V and 8 bases from J, the gap between germline ends came to 18 bases. The CDR3 consists of 15 residues. For the CDR3, the DNA is TGTGCCAGTAGTAACTGGGGGGGCTTTAGGGAGCCCCAGCATTTT. Its translation is CASSNWGGFREPQHF.